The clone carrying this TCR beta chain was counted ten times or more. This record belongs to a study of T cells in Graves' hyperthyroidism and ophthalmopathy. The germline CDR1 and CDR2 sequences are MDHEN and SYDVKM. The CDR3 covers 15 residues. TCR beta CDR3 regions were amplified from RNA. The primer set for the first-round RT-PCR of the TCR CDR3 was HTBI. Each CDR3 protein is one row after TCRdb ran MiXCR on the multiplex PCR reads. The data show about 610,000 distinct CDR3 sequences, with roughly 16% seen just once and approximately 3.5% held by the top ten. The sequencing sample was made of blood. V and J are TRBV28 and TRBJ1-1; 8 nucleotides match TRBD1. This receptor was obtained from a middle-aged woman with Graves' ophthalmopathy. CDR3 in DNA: TGTGCGACCGCCGGGACAGGTCTTATTAACACTGAAGCTTTCTTT. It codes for CATAGTGLINTEAFF.